The clone carrying this TCR beta chain has a count of ten or more. This CDR3 has 15 amino acids. V was shortened by 5 bases and J by 1 base, with 12 bases between the two germline ends. From germline, CDR1 is SGHTA and CDR2 FQGNSA. TCRdb re-called the RT-PCR reads through MiXCR, storing one row per CDR3 protein. The table records about 700,000 distinct CDR3 sequences, about 14% of them present only once. Material for sequencing was memory CD4+ T cells from blood. The TCR was taken from a female donor in good health, serving as a healthy control. J is TRBJ2-1 and V is TRBV7-2, with a weak D call TRBD2 (5 bases). CDR3 nucleotide sequence: TGTGCCAGCAGCAGCGACTACAGATCCTACAATGAGCAGTTCTTC. Its translation is CASSSDYRSYNEQFF.